The TCR beta chain described here comes from a study of T cell repertoires in cytomegalovirus infection. One entry per CDR3 protein, called by TCRdb with MiXCR from the reads. This table holds hundreds of thousands of distinct CDR3 sequences, around a third found once. The sample holds many counts of this clonotype. Its antigen is as yet unknown. General study findings and limits: Within the response measured ex vivo, HLA-C-restricted CMV-specific TCR beta clonotypes were dominant.

The sample consisted of cultured PBMCs, taken from culture after CMV antigen stimulation. This sequence originates from a human donor in good health (CMV status not recorded). Some clones in this sample may be carry-over from other donors' samples.

CDR3 bases: TGTGCCAGCAGCTTAGTCAGGGATGCTGAAGCTTTCTTT. Translation gives CASSLVRDAEAFF. V gene TRBV7-9 combines with J gene TRBJ1-1, with a tentative D call TRBD1 (5 bases). V lost 1 base and J lost 6, with 9 bases in between. This CDR3 comprises 13 residues. Germline V gene sequence: CDR1 SEHNR, CDR2 FQNEAQ (reference sequence). The full variable domain, completed using reference TRBV7-9 and TRBJ1-1, is DTGVSQNPRHKITKRGQNVTFRCDPISEHNRLYWYRQTLGQGPEFLTYFQNEAQLEKSRLLSDRFSAERPKGSFSTLEIQRTEQGDSAMYLCASSLVRDAEAFFGQGTRLTVV.